This is a list of T cell receptor beta chains from one sample in a study of cytomegalovirus exposure and HLA in healthy donors. Repertoires were generated with immunoSEQ multiplex PCR, while TCRdb's copy carries only in-frame clones and drops some. The sample carries approximately 92,000 clones, around 86% recorded once. The sample was PBMCs. The receptors derive from a woman in her 70s in good health and CMV-seropositive. The CDR3 runs from the conserved cysteine through the conserved F or W. Some rows have no size entry. The others give once, few or many, or a class for an expanded clone.

>TRBV7-3|-|TRBJ2-1|16
CASSTGLAGPRNEQFF
>TRBV14|-|TRBJ2-1|18
CASSQGRGGSSSYNEQFF
>TRBV28|-|TRBJ2-5|16
CASSFGLAEIQETQYF
>TRBV30|-|TRBJ2-7|11
CAWGLAGGIYF
>TRBV7-3|-|TRBJ2-3|15
CASSPRWKAQDTQYF
>TRBV12-5|-|TRBJ2-1|15
CASGSGTGSRNEQFF
>TRBV20-1|-|TRBJ1-2|11
CSAGIGDGYTF
>TRBV5-1|-|TRBJ2-1|15
CASSWGPGSPNEQFF
>TRBV19|-|TRBJ2-3|13
CASSIRSGAPQYF
>TRBV30|once|TRBJ1-2|12
CAWTQGGPGYTF
>TRBV6-5|few|TRBJ1-1|15
CASSYVGGRGTEAFF
>TRBV5-5|few|TRBJ2-1|15
CASSLDSGTYNEQFF
>TRBV5-1|few|TRBJ1-1|15
CASSSIGQGISEAFF
>TRBV14|-|TRBJ1-4|14
CASSLSTVNEKLFF
>TRBV28|-|TRBJ1-2|15
CASSLGGGQLYGYTF
>TRBV7-8|-|TRBJ1-5|16
CASSSRAQGSREPQHF
>TRBV5-4|-|TRBJ2-2|15
CASSRKGGTTGELFF
>TRBV18|-|-|12
CASSPDSYEQYF
>TRBV7-6|-|TRBJ2-5|13
CASSSTVQETQYF
>TRBV2|-|TRBJ2-1|17
CASSGGQGVQGTHEQFF
>TRBV5-5|few|TRBJ2-1|15
CASSGGQGANNEQFF
>TRBV6-5|-|TRBJ1-2|16
CASSYSMGAANYGYTF
>TRBV2|-|TRBJ1-4|13
CASSSVPNEKLFF
>TRBV19|few|TRBJ1-5|15
CASSPQGSAGQPQHF
>TRBV5-5|-|TRBJ1-1|14
CASSRKRGNTEAFF
>TRBV11-2|-|TRBJ2-5|16
CASSFLAGGQGETQYF
>TRBV6-6|few|TRBJ2-3|16
CASSHHTSGNVDTQYF